Listed below are T cell receptor beta chains from one sample, sequenced in a study of T-cell reconstitution after alpha-beta-depleted transplantation in children. MiXCR, applied by TCRdb to the PCR reads, yields one record per CDR3 protein. This table holds about 90,000 distinct CDR3 sequences, around a sixth found once. The sequences come from PBMCs, mostly from graft donor cells, collected 180 days after TCRalphabeta/CD19-depleted stem cell transplant. The receptor source for this set is a male patient between 2 and 15 years old who had a stem cell transplant for acute lymphoblastic leukemia, so the T cells may come from the graft donor. CDR3s include the opening cysteine and the closing phenylalanine or tryptophan. A D gene is named only where the DNA matches it firmly. Size is stated for part of the rows, as once, few or many counts, or as a class when the clone is expanded.

cdr3_length: 14
j_call: TRBJ2-3
d_call: TRBD2
clone_size: -
v_call: TRBV20-1
cdr3_nt: TGCAGTGCAGAGCTAGCGGGGGTTTATTATACGCAGTATTTT
cdr3_aa: CSAELAGVYYTQYF

cdr3_length: 16
j_call: TRBJ2-5
d_call: -
clone_size: few
v_call: TRBV7-6
cdr3_nt: TGTGCCAGCAGCTCCGGATTGACAGGACCACAAGAGACCCAGTACTTC
cdr3_aa: CASSSGLTGPQETQYF

cdr3_length: 16
j_call: TRBJ2-1
d_call: -
clone_size: -
v_call: TRBV12-3/TRBV12-4
cdr3_nt: TGTGCCAGCAGTTTATGGGGCGGCCGCTCCTACAATGAGCAGTTCTTC
cdr3_aa: CASSLWGGRSYNEQFF

cdr3_length: 15
j_call: TRBJ2-2
d_call: TRBD1
clone_size: -
v_call: TRBV3-1
cdr3_nt: TGTGCCAGCAGCCGGGGGACAGGTTCGACCGGGGAGCTGTTTTTT
cdr3_aa: CASSRGTGSTGELFF

cdr3_length: 14
j_call: TRBJ2-7
d_call: -
clone_size: many
v_call: TRBV5-1
cdr3_nt: TGCGCCAGCAGCATCCCCCTAGGGAAAGGCGAGCAGTACTTC
cdr3_aa: CASSIPLGKGEQYF

cdr3_length: 15
j_call: TRBJ1-1
d_call: -
clone_size: -
v_call: TRBV12-3/TRBV12-4
cdr3_nt: TGTGCCACCTCGGGGAAAGGGGGAATGAACACTGAAGCTTTCTTT
cdr3_aa: CATSGKGGMNTEAFF

cdr3_length: 13
j_call: TRBJ2-1
d_call: -
clone_size: few
v_call: TRBV19
cdr3_nt: TGTGCCAGTAGGGACCCTTTCGTTCATGAGCAGTTCTTC
cdr3_aa: CASRDPFVHEQFF

cdr3_length: 15
j_call: TRBJ1-4
d_call: -
clone_size: many
v_call: TRBV7-2
cdr3_nt: TGTGCCAGCAGCCTACAACAGGCGCATAATGAAAAACTGTTTTTT
cdr3_aa: CASSLQQAHNEKLFF

cdr3_length: 15
j_call: TRBJ2-3
d_call: -
clone_size: few
v_call: TRBV6-5
cdr3_nt: TGTGCCAGCAGTTACGGGGGGTTCAGCACAGATACGCAGTATTTT
cdr3_aa: CASSYGGFSTDTQYF

cdr3_length: 15
j_call: TRBJ2-1
d_call: -
clone_size: -
v_call: TRBV9
cdr3_nt: TGTGCCAGCAGCCCCCGGGCAGGGGTTTACAATGAGCAGTTCTTC
cdr3_aa: CASSPRAGVYNEQFF

cdr3_length: 18
j_call: TRBJ2-7
d_call: -
clone_size: -
v_call: TRBV11-2
cdr3_nt: TGTGCCAGCAGCTTCATCCCTAACGACAGACTTGGCTCCTACGAGCAGTACTTC
cdr3_aa: CASSFIPNDRLGSYEQYF

cdr3_length: 17
j_call: TRBJ1-1
d_call: -
clone_size: many
v_call: TRBV18
cdr3_nt: TGTGCCAGCTCACCACTCCCCTTACTGGGGGCGGACACTGAAGCTTTCTTT
cdr3_aa: CASSPLPLLGADTEAFF

cdr3_length: 14
j_call: TRBJ2-7
d_call: -
clone_size: few
v_call: TRBV6-5
cdr3_nt: TGTGCCACCCGGAGGGCCCCGAGCTCCTACGAGCAGTACTTC
cdr3_aa: CATRRAPSSYEQYF

cdr3_length: 11
j_call: TRBJ2-7
d_call: -
clone_size: few
v_call: TRBV27
cdr3_nt: TGTGCCAGCAGGACTACAAACGAGCAGTACTTC
cdr3_aa: CASRTTNEQYF

cdr3_length: 14
j_call: TRBJ2-1
d_call: TRBD2
clone_size: -
v_call: TRBV12-3/TRBV12-4
cdr3_nt: TGTGCCAGCAGTTTATATCGGGAGGGCAATGAGCAGCTCTTC
cdr3_aa: CASSLYREGNEQLF

cdr3_length: 12
j_call: TRBJ2-7
d_call: -
clone_size: -
v_call: TRBV5-1
cdr3_nt: TGCGCCAGCAGCTTGGGTCGACACGAGCAGTACTTC
cdr3_aa: CASSLGRHEQYF

cdr3_length: 11
j_call: TRBJ2-7
d_call: -
clone_size: few
v_call: TRBV3-1
cdr3_nt: TGTGCCAGCAGCCAAACGGACGAGCAGTACTTC
cdr3_aa: CASSQTDEQYF

cdr3_length: 16
j_call: TRBJ2-7
d_call: -
clone_size: -
v_call: TRBV6-2/TRBV6-3
cdr3_nt: TGTGCCAGCAGTGGACTACACGGGGGGCCGCCCTACGAGCAGTACTTC
cdr3_aa: CASSGLHGGPPYEQYF

cdr3_length: 20
j_call: TRBJ1-6
d_call: TRBD1
clone_size: -
v_call: TRBV12-3/TRBV12-4
cdr3_nt: TGTGCCAGCAGTTTGAGCCTCCGGGACAGGGACCGCTCGTCGGATTCACCCCTCCACTTT
cdr3_aa: CASSLSLRDRDRSSDSPLHF

cdr3_length: 14
j_call: TRBJ1-6
d_call: -
clone_size: few
v_call: TRBV9
cdr3_nt: TGTGCCAGCAGCGTGAGGGATTATAATTCACCCCTCCACTTT
cdr3_aa: CASSVRDYNSPLHF

cdr3_length: 15
j_call: TRBJ2-3
d_call: TRBD2
clone_size: few
v_call: TRBV20-1
cdr3_nt: TGCAGTGCTAGTCGAACTAGCGGGGAATCAGATACGCAGTATTTT
cdr3_aa: CSASRTSGESDTQYF

cdr3_length: 16
j_call: TRBJ2-5
d_call: TRBD1
clone_size: -
v_call: TRBV5-6
cdr3_nt: TGTGCCAGCAGCTTCAAATCCGACAGGGCTATAGAGACCCAGTACTTC
cdr3_aa: CASSFKSDRAIETQYF

cdr3_length: 15
j_call: TRBJ2-1
d_call: -
clone_size: few
v_call: TRBV20-1
cdr3_nt: TGCAGTGCTAGAGAACAGGGCCGGAGAAGGAATGAGCAGTTCTTC
cdr3_aa: CSAREQGRRRNEQFF

cdr3_length: 15
j_call: TRBJ2-3
d_call: -
clone_size: many
v_call: TRBV5-5
cdr3_nt: TGTGCCAGCAGCGTCGAGAATGGGTATACAGATACGCAGTATTTT
cdr3_aa: CASSVENGYTDTQYF

cdr3_length: 12
j_call: TRBJ1-2
d_call: -
clone_size: -
v_call: TRBV7-8
cdr3_nt: TGTGCCAGCAGCTTAGGGGTGGCTGGCTACACCTTC
cdr3_aa: CASSLGVAGYTF

cdr3_length: 14
j_call: TRBJ1-2
d_call: TRBD1
clone_size: few
v_call: TRBV28
cdr3_nt: TGTGCCAGCAGTTCAGGGACAGTCATGGGAGGCTACACCTTC
cdr3_aa: CASSSGTVMGGYTF

cdr3_length: 18
j_call: TRBJ1-3
d_call: TRBD1
clone_size: many
v_call: TRBV12-3/TRBV12-4
cdr3_nt: TGTGCCAGCAGGTCCGGGACAGGTATATATGGCGAAGAAAACACCATATATTTT
cdr3_aa: CASRSGTGIYGEENTIYF

cdr3_length: 16
j_call: TRBJ2-1
d_call: TRBD1
clone_size: few
v_call: TRBV27
cdr3_nt: TGTGCCAGCAGTTTAACAGTTTACAGGGGGAGCAATGAGCAGTTCTTC
cdr3_aa: CASSLTVYRGSNEQFF